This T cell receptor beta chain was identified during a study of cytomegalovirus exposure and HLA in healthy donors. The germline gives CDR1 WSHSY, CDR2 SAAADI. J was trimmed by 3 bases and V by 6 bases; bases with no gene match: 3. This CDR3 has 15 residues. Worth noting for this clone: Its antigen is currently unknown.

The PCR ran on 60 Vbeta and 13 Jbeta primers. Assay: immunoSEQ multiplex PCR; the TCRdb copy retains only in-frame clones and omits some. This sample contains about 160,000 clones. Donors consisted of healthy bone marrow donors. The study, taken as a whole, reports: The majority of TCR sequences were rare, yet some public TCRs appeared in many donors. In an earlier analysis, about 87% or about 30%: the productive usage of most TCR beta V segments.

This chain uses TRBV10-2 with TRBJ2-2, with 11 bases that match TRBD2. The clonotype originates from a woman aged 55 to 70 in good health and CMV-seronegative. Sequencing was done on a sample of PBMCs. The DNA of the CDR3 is TGCGCCAGCAGCGTAGCGGGAGGGTACACCGGGGAGCTGTTTTTT. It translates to CASSVAGGYTGELFF.